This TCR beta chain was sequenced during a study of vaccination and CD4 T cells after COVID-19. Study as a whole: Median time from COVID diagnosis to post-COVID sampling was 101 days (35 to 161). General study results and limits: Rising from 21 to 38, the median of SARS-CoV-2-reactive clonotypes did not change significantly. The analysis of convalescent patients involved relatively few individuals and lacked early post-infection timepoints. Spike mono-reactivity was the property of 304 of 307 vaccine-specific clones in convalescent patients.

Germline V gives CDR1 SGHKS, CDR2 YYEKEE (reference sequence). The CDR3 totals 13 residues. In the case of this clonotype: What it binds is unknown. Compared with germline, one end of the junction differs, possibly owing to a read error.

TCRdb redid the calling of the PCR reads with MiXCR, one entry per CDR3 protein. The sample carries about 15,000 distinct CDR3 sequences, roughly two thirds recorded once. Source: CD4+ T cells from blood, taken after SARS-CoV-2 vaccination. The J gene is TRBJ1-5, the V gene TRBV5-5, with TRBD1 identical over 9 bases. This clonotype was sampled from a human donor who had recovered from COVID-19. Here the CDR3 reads CASSGTGNRPQHF. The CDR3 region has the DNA TGTGCCAGCAGCGGGACAGGGAATCGGCCCCAGCATTTT. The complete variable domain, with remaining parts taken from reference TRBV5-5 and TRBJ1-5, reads DAGVTQSPTHLIKTRGQQVTLRCSPISGHKSVSWYQQVLGQGPQFIFQYYEKEERGRGNFPDRFSARQFPNYSSELNVNALLLGDSALYLCASSGTGNRPQHFGDGTRLSIL.